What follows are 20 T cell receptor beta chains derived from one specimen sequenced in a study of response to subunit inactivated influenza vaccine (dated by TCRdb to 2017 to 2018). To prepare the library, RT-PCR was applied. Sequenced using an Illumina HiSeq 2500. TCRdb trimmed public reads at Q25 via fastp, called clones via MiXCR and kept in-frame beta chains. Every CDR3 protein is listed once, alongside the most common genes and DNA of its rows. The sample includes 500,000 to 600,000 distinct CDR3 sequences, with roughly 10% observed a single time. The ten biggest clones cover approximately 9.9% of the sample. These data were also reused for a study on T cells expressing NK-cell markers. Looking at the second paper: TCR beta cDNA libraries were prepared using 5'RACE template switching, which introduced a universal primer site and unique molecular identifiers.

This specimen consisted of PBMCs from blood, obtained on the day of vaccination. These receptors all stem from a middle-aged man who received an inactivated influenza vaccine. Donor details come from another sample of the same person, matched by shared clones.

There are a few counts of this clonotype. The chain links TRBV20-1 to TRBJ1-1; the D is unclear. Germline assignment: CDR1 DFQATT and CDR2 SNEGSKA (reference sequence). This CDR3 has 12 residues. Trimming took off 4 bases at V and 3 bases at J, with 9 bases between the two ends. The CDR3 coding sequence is TGCAGTGCTAAGAGAAGCCACACTGAAGCTTTCTTT. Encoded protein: CSAKRSHTEAFF.

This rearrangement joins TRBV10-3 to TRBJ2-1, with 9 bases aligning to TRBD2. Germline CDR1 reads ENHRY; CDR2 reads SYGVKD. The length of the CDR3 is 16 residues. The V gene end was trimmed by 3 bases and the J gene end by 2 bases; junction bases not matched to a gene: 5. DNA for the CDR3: TGTGCCATCAGTGATAGGCTAGCGGGGCCCTACAATGAGCAGTTCTTC. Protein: CAISDRLAGPYNEQFF.

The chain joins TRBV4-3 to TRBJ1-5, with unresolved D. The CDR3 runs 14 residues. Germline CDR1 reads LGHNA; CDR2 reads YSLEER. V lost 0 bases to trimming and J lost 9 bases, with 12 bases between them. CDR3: CASSQDDGVSPQHF. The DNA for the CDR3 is TGCGCCAGCAGCCAAGATGACGGTGTATCGCCCCAGCATTTT.

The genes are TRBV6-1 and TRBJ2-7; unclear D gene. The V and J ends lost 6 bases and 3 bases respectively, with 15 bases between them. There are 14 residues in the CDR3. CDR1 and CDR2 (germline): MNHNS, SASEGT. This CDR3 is CASRAGNLDYEQYF. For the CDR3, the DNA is TGTGCCAGCAGAGCCGGAAATCTTGACTACGAGCAGTACTTC.

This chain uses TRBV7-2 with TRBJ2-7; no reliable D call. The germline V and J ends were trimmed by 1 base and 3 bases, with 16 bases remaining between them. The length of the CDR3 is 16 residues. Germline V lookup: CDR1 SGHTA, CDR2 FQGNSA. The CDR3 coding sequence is TGTGCCAGCAGCTTAGGGTCCTTCACTCGAGGCTACGAGCAGTACTTC. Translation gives CASSLGSFTRGYEQYF.

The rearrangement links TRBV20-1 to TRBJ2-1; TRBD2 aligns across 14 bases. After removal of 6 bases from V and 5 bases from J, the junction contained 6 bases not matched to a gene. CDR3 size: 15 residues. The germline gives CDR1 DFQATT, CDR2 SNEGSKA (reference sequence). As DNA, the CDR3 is TGCAGTGCCCGGACTAGCGGGAGGAGCAACAATGAGCAGTTCTTC. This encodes CSARTSGRSNNEQFF.

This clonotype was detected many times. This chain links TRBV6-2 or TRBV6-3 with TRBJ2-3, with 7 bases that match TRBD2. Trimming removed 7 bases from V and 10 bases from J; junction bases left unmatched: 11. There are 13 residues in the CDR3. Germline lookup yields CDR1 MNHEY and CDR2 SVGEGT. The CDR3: CASTAGRGSAQYF. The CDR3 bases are TGTGCCAGCACAGCGGGGAGGGGTTCCGCGCAGTATTTT.

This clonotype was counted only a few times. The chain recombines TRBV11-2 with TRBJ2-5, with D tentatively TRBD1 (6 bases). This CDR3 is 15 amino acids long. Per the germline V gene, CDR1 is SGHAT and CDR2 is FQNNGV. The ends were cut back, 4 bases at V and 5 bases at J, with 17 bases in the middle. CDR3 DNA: TGTGCCAGCAGCTCCTTGAACAGGGCCTGGGAGACCCAGTACTTC. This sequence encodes CASSSLNRAWETQYF.

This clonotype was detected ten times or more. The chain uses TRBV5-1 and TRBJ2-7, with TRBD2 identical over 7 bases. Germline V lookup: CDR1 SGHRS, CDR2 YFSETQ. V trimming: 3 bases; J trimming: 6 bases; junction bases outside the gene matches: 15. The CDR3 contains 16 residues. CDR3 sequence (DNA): TGCGCCAGCAGCTGGAAATTGGGACTACCCAGAGGCGAGCAGTACTTC. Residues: CASSWKLGLPRGEQYF. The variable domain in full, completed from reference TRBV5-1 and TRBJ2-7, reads KAGVTQTPRYLIKTRGQQVTLSCSPISGHRSVSWYQQTPGQGLQFLFEYFSETQRNKGNFPGRFSGRQFSNSRSEMNVSTLELGDSALYLCASSWKLGLPRGEQYFGPGTRLTVT.

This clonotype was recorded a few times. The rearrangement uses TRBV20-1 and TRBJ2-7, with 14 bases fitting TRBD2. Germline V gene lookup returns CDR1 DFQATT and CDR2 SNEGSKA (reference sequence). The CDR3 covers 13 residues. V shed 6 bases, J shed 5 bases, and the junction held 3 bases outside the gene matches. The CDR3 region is CSAPGLAGDEQYF. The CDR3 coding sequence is TGCAGTGCACCGGGACTAGCGGGAGACGAGCAGTACTTC.

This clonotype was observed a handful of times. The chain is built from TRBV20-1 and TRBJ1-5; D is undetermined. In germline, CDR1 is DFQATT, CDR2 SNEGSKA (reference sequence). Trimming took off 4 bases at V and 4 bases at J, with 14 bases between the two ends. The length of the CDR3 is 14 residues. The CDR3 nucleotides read TGCAGTGCTACTAGGCCAGGAAATAATCAGCCCCAGCATTTT. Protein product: CSATRPGNNQPQHF.

The CDR3 nucleotides are TGTGCCAGCAGCTTAGTGGCCGGGATCGAGGAGACCCAGTACTTC. Amino acids: CASSLVAGIEETQYF. J is TRBJ2-5 and V is TRBV7-3; D possibly corresponds to TRBD2 (5 bases). Germline V gene data show CDR1 as SGHTA and CDR2 as FQGTGA. This CDR3 has 15 residues. Trimming left V 2 bases short and J 5 bases short, with 15 bases between.

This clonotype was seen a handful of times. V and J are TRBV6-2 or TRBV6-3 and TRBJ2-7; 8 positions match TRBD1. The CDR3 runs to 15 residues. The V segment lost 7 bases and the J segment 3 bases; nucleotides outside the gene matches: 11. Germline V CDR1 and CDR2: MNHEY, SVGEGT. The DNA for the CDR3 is TGTGCCAGCAACCAACCAGGACAGGGCCGCTACGAGCAGTACTTC. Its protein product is CASNQPGQGRYEQYF.

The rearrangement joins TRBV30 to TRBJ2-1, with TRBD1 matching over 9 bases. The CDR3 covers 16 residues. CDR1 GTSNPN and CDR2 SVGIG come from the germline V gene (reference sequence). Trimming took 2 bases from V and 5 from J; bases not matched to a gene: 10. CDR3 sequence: CAWSTRFGQGNNEQFF. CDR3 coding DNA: TGTGCCTGGAGTACCAGGTTCGGACAGGGGAACAATGAGCAGTTCTTC.

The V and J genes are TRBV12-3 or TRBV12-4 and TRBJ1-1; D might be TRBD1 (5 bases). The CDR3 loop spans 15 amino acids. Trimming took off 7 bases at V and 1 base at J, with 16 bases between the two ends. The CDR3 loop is CASTFFGHRNTEAFF. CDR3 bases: TGTGCCAGCACCTTCTTCGGACACCGGAACACTGAAGCTTTCTTT.

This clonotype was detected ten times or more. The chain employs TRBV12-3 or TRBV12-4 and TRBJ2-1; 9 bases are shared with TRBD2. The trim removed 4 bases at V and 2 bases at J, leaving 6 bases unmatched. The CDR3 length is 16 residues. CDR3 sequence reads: CASSSSSGRPYNEQFF. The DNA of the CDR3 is TGTGCCAGCAGTTCCTCCAGCGGGAGGCCCTACAATGAGCAGTTCTTC.

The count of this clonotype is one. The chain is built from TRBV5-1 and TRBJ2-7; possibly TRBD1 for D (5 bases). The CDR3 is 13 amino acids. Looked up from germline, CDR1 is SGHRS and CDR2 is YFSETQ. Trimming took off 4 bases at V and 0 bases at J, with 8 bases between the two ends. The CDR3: CASSEDNSYEQYF. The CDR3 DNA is TGCGCCAGCAGCGAGGACAACTCCTACGAGCAGTACTTC.

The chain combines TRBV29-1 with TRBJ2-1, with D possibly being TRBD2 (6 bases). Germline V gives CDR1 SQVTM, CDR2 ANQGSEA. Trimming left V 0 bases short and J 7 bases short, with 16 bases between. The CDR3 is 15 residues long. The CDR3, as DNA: TGCAGCGTTGAAGATGGGGCTTGGGGGGTTAATGAGCAGTTCTTC. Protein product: CSVEDGAWGVNEQFF.

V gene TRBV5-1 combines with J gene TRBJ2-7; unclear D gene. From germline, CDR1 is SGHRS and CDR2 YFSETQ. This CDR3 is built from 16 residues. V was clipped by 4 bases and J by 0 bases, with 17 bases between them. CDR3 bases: TGCGCCAGCAGCCCTACCTCGGTAGGAAGCTCCTACGAGCAGTACTTC. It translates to CASSPTSVGSSYEQYF.

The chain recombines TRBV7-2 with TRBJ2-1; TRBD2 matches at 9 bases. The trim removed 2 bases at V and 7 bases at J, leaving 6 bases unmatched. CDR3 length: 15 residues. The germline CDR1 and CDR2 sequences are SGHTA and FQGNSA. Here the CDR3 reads CASSLRGTSSNEQFF. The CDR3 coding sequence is TGTGCCAGCAGCTTACGCGGGACTAGCTCTAATGAGCAGTTCTTC.